This record concerns one T cell receptor beta chain sequence. It has no known antigen specificity. No quality values exist for individual bases; no much larger clone is one base distant. This entry belongs to a study of blood T cells in healthy people across ages (dated by TCRdb to 2013 to 2016). Looking at the study overall: In model experiments, template switching captured roughly one uniquely barcoded TCR beta cDNA molecule for every two T cells. Age-related changes in TCR beta repertoire diversity were measured in the study by deep sequencing normalized with unique cDNA molecular identifiers. Four age groups were formed from the donors: young (average approximately 15 years), middle-aged (around 39), aged (roughly 59) and long-lived (more than 75). Donors of different ages were randomly distributed across sequencing lanes to avoid experimental bias. Using the same blood draw, the study looked at two additional independent replicas of 1 million unique cDNA reads for two donors, one aged 18 to 30 and the other aged 80 or older. Beyond this particular receptor, the publication reports: There was a strong correlation between observed TCR beta diversity and the percentage of naive T cells measured by flow cytometry. Compared with the aged group, the long-lived group had more naive CD4+ T cells, fewer expanded clones and increased TCR diversity, suggesting age selection. Total diversity estimates from one million sequenced T cells were considered lower bounds and underestimates. Donor CMV infection status was unknown, potentially confounding age-related changes in expanded clonotypes. Observed TCR beta diversity per million T cells fell roughly linearly with age, and a significant reduction was already apparent by age about 36. Because profiling used bulk unsorted PBMCs, naive and antigen-experienced compartments could not be compared conclusively.

Including the terminal cysteine and phenylalanine, the CDR3 comprises 13 residues. Only the CDR3 region is kept as DNA, spanning 39 bases read in frame from base 1. Trimming costs V 7 bases and J 11 bases, and their ends lie 20 bases apart. Systemically healthy Caucasian individuals from Russia, some 40 in total and aged roughly 6 to 100 years, were included as donors. Ten milliliters of peripheral blood were drawn from each donor into EDTA-treated Vacutainer tubes. Ficoll-Paque density-gradient centrifugation was used to isolate PBMCs, with at least 7 million per sample. Total RNA, at least 6 micrograms per sample, was extracted from PBMCs with Trizol reagent. Naive CD45RAhigh/CD27high T cell percentages were measured by flow cytometry on a PBMC aliquot from every donor. Libraries came from 5' RACE. TCRdb shows the sequencer as Illumina HiSeq 2500. A second PCR of roughly 6 to 12 cycles was performed with a sample-barcoded 5' primer and a J-beta primer mix. A unique molecular identifier was introduced onto each TCR beta cDNA molecule by a template-switch 5' adaptor carrying 12 random nucleotides. Each sample yielded at least 2.5 million CDR3-containing paired-end reads. All of the RNA was converted into first-strand cDNA using the Mint cDNA synthesis kit, with a TRBC-specific oligonucleotide serving as the primer. After uracil-DNA glycosylase treatment, a first 18-cycle PCR used universal primers M1SS and BC2_uni_R on all cDNA. The paper's processing steps were these. For normalization, 1 million high-quality reads, each with a distinct molecular identifier, were randomly selected from each sample. Reads with shared molecular identifiers were discarded instead of being binned into consensus sequences. MiTCR, with a Q25 quality threshold and the strictest error-elimination algorithm, was used for CDR3 identification, clonotype clustering and error correction. A nonparametric unseen species model with Euler transformation was used to estimate lower-bound total TCR beta diversity. TCRdb passed the public sequencing reads through fastp at Q25 and MiXCR, retaining productive beta sequences. Rows with a matching CDR3 protein are joined into one entry that keeps the most common DNA and genes. It is TCRdb's table, rather than the study itself, that gives the V and J calls and clone size. For this sample the table gives some 710,000 distinct CDR3 sequences, of which about a fifth were detected only once. Roughly 22% of the sample rests with the top ten.

The sequence was collected from a man in his sixties or seventies in good health. The rearranged segments are TRBV12-3 or TRBV12-4 and TRBJ1-1; D gene: possibly TRBD1, on 5 matching bases. The source material was blood. At the DNA level, the sequence is TGTGCCAGCACTCCGGACACCCCAGGATGGGCTTTCTTT. The encoded protein is CASTPDTPGWAFF.